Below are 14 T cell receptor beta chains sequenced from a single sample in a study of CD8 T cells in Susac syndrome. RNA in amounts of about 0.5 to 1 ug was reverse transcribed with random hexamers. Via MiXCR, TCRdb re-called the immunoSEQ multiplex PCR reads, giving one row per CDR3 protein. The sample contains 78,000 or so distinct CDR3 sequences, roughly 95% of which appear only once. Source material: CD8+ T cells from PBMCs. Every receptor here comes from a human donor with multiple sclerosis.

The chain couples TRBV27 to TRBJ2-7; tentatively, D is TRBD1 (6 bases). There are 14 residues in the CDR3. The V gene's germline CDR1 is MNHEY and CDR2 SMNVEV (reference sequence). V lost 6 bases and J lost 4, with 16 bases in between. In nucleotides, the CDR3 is TGTGCCAGCAGCTCCGGGACATGGAGGTACGAGCAGTACTTC. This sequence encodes CASSSGTWRYEQYF.

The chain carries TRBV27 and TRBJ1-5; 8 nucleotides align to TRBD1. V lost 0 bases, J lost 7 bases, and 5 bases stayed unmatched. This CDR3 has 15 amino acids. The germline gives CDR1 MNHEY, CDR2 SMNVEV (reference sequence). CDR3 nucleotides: TGTGCCAGCAGTTTATCCAGGGGGCATAAGCAGCCCCAGCATTTT. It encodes CASSLSRGHKQPQHF.

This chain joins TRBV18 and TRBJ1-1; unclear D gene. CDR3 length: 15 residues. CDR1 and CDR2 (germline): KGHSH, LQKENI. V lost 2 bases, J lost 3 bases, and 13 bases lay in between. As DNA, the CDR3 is TGTGCCAGCTCACCAGAGAACACAGCTTACACTGAAGCTTTCTTT. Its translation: CASSPENTAYTEAFF. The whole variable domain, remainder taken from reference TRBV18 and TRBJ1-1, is NAGVMQNPRHLVRRRGQEARLRCSPMKGHSHVYWYRQLPEEGLKFMVYLQKENIIDESGMPKERFSAEFPKEGPSILRIQQVVRGDSAAYFCASSPENTAYTEAFFGQGTRLTVV.

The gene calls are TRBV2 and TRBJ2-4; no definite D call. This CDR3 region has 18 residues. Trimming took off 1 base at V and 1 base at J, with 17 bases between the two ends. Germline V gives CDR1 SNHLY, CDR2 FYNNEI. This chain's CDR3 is CASSEGGLAAWAKNIQYF. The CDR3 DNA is TGTGCCAGCAGTGAAGGTGGGCTGGCGGCTTGGGCCAAAAACATTCAGTACTTC.

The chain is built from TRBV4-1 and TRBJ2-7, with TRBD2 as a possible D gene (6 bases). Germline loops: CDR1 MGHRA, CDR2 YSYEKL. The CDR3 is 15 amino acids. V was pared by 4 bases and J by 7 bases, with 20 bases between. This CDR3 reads CASSRLLGEDREQYF. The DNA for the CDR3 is TGCGCCAGCAGCCGGCTGCTCGGGGAGGATAGAGAGCAGTACTTC.

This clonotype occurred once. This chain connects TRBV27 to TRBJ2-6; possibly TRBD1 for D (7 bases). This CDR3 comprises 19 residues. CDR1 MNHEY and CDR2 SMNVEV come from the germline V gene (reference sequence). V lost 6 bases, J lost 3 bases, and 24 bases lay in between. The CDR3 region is CASSLGGTAASFGANVLTF. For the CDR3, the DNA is TGTGCCAGCAGCCTAGGGGGGACAGCGGCCTCCTTTGGGGCCAACGTCCTGACTTTC.

In DNA, the CDR3 is TGCGCCAGCAGCCAAGGGGACGGGGGCGGCGGGGAGCTGTTTTTT. Translation gives CASSQGDGGGGELFF. The rearrangement uses TRBV4-1 and TRBJ2-2; D possibly uses TRBD1 or TRBD2 (6 bases each). There are 15 residues in the CDR3. Germline CDR1 reads MGHRA; CDR2 reads YSYEKL. V shed 1 base and J shed 7 bases, with 13 bases lying between them.

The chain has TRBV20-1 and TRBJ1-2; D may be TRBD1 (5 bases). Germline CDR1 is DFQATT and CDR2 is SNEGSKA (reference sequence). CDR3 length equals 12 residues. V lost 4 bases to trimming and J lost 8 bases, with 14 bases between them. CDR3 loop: CSATSRAGGYTF. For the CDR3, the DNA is TGCAGTGCTACTTCCAGGGCGGGAGGCTACACCTTC.

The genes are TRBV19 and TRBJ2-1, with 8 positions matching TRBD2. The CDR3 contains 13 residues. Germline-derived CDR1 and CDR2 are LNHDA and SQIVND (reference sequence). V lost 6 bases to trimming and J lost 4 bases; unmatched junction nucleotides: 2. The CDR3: CASRPSGYNEQFF. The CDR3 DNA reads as TGTGCCAGTAGGCCTAGCGGGTACAATGAGCAGTTCTTC. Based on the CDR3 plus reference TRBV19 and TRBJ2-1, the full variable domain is DGGITQSPKYLFRKEGQNVTLSCEQNLNHDAMYWYRQDPGQGLRLIYYSQIVNDFQKGDIAEGYSVSREKKESFPLTVTSAQKNPTAFYLCASRPSGYNEQFFGPGTRLTVL.

The CDR3 here is CASSLERGPEAFF. For the CDR3, the DNA is TGTGCCAGCAGCTTAGAGCGGGGCCCTGAAGCTTTCTTT. The gene calls are TRBV13 and TRBJ1-1; D possibly corresponds to TRBD1 (5 bases). CDR1 is PRHDT, CDR2 FYEKMQ, per germline (reference sequence). The V gene lost 1 base and the J gene lost 6 bases, with 9 bases spanning the gap. This CDR3 is 13 amino acids long.

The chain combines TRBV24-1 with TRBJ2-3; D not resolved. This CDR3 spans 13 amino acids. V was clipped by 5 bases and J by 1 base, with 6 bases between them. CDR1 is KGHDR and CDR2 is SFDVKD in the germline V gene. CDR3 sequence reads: CATSVGRTDTQYF. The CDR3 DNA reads TGTGCCACCAGTGTTGGACGCACAGATACGCAGTATTTT.

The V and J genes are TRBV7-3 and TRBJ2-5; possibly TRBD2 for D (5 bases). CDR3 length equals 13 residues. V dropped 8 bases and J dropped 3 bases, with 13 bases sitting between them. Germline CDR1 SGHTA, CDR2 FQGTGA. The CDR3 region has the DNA TGTGCCAGCCCCCGGGAATCAAAAGAGACCCAGTACTTC. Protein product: CASPRESKETQYF.

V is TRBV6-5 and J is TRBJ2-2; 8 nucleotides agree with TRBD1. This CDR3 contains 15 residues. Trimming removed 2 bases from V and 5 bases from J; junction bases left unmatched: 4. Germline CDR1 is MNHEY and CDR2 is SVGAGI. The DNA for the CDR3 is TGTGCCAGCAGTTACGGGCAGGGGGCAACCGGGGAGCTGTTTTTT. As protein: CASSYGQGATGELFF.

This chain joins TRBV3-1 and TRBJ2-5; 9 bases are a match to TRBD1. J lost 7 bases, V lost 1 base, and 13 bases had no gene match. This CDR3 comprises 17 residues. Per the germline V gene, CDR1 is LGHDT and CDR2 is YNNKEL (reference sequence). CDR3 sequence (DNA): TGTGCCAGCAGCCAAGCAAGGACAGGGGCCTTCCGACGGACCCAGTACTTC. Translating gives CASSQARTGAFRRTQYF.